The 9 T cell receptor beta chains below were found in one sample sequenced in a study of cytomegalovirus exposure and HLA in healthy donors. This PCR relied on a set of 60 Vbeta primers and 13 Jbeta primers. Some clones are missing from TCRdb's copy, which holds only in-frame ones; the method was immunoSEQ multiplex PCR. The sample lists 200,000 to 250,000 clones; over 65% were seen once. Sequencing was done on a sample of PBMCs. The origin of the receptors is a man aged 18 to 29 in good health and CMV-seronegative.

The genes are TRBV28 and TRBJ2-7; D is unclear. The CDR3 loop spans 11 amino acids. Trimming removed 7 bases from V and 0 bases from J, with 4 bases in between. CDR1 is MDHEN and CDR2 is SYDVKM in the germline V gene. The chain's CDR3 is CASINSYEQYF. CDR3 nucleotide sequence: TGTGCCAGCATCAACTCCTACGAGCAGTACTTC.

The V and J genes are TRBV4-1 and TRBJ1-6; D gene uncertain. The CDR3 is 15 residues long. Between the trimmed V and J ends, which lost 1 base and 7 bases, there was a span of 11 bases. The V gene's germline CDR1 is MGHRA and CDR2 YSYEKL. The CDR3 DNA reads TGCGCCAGCAGCCAAGTTGCCACAGAAAATTCACCCCTCCACTTT. It yields the protein CASSQVATENSPLHF.

The V gene is TRBV7-9, the J gene TRBJ2-3, with a possible D match to TRBD1 (6 bases). The germline CDR1 and CDR2 sequences are SEHNR and FQNEAQ (reference sequence). V lost 6 bases to trimming and J lost 6 bases, with 16 bases between them. The CDR3 is 14 residues long. This CDR3 reads CASRIALRGDTQYF. The CDR3 DNA follows: TGTGCCAGCAGAATCGCGTTAAGGGGGGATACGCAGTATTTT. Variable domain in full (rest from reference TRBV7-9 and TRBJ2-3): DTGVSQNPRHKITKRGQNVTFRCDPISEHNRLYWYRQTLGQGPEFLTYFQNEAQLEKSRLLSDRFSAERPKGSFSTLEIQRTEQGDSAMYLCASRIALRGDTQYFGPGTRLTVL.

V is TRBV2 and J is TRBJ2-4, with 8 bases aligning to TRBD1. The V segment lost 6 bases and the J segment 6 bases; nucleotides outside the gene matches: 16. The germline V gene has CDR1 SNHLY and CDR2 FYNNEI. CDR3 length equals 17 residues. The CDR3: CASSQLRQGSGGNIQYF. The CDR3 DNA follows: TGTGCCAGCAGCCAACTCCGACAGGGGTCCGGGGGAAACATTCAGTACTTC.

The V call is TRBV11-2, the J call TRBJ2-1, with 13 bases aligning to TRBD2. V dropped 5 bases and J dropped 4; count of bases not matched to a gene: 2. The CDR3 extends over 15 amino acids. Per germline, CDR1 SGHAT and CDR2 FQNNGV. Here the CDR3 reads CASSGTSGKYNEQFF. Here the CDR3 DNA reads TGTGCCAGCAGCGGGACTAGCGGGAAGTACAATGAGCAGTTCTTC.

This clone was picked up a small number of times. This chain connects TRBV6-5 to TRBJ1-6; 9 nucleotides align to TRBD1. Germline V gene data show CDR1 as MNHEY and CDR2 as SVGAGI. This CDR3 contains 14 residues. Losses at the gene ends were 6 bases for V and 6 bases for J; bases not matched to a gene: 3. CDR3 protein: CASRPGQGNSPLHF. CDR3 DNA sequence: TGTGCCAGCAGACCGGGACAGGGTAATTCACCCCTCCACTTT.

The rearrangement uses TRBV18 and TRBJ2-1; 9 bases match TRBD2. The CDR3 is 15 residues long. V lost 3 bases to trimming and J lost 10 bases; unmatched junction nucleotides: 10. Germline CDR1 is KGHSH and CDR2 is LQKENI. The chain's CDR3 is CASSPLAGDAVEQFF. The CDR3 DNA sequence: TGTGCCAGCTCACCCTTAGCGGGAGACGCCGTGGAGCAGTTCTTC.

This clone has a single count. The CDR3 DNA reads as TGTGCCAGCAGTCGCGGGGTCTCCTACAATGAGCAGTTCTTC. It specifies CASSRGVSYNEQFF. V is TRBV6-5 and J is TRBJ2-1; D perhaps matches TRBD2 (6 bases). This CDR3 is built from 14 residues. Trimming took 5 bases from V and 0 from J, leaving 8 bases between them. The germline gives CDR1 MNHEY, CDR2 SVGAGI.

The chain links TRBV6-5 to TRBJ1-3, with D maybe TRBD1 (5 bases). In germline, CDR1 is MNHEY, CDR2 SVGAGI. V lost 6 bases, J lost 4 bases, and 13 bases lay in between. There are 14 residues in the CDR3. CDR3: CASSQQGVGNTIYF. CDR3 bases: TGTGCCAGCAGCCAGCAGGGCGTAGGAAACACCATATATTTT.